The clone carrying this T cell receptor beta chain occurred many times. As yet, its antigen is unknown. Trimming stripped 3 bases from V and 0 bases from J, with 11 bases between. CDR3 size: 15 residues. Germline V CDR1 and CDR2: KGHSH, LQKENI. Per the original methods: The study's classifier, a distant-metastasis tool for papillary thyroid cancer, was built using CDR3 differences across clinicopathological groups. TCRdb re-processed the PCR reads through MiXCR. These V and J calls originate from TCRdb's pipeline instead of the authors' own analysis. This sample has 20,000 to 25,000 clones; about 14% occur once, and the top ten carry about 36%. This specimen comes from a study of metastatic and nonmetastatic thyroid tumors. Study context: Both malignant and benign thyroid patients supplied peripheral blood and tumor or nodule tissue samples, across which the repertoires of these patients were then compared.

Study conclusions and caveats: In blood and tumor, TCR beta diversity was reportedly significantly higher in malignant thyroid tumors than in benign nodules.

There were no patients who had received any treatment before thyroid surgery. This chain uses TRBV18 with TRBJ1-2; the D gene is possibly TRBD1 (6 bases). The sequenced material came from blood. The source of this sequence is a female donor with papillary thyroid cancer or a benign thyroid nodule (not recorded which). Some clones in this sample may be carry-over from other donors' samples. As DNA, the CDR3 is TGTGCCAGCTCACCGGGGGCGGCGACTAACTATGGCTACACCTTC. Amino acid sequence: CASSPGAATNYGYTF.